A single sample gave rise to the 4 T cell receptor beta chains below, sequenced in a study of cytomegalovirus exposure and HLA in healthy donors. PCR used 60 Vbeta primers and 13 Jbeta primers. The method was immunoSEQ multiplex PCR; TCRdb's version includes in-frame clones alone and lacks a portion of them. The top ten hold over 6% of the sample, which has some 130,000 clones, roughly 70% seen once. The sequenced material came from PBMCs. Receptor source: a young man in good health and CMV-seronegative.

The CDR3 loop is CASSLSGRVYNEQFF. The CDR3, as DNA: TGTGCCAGCAGTCTTAGCGGGAGGGTCTACAATGAGCAGTTCTTC. V usage is TRBV27 and J usage is TRBJ2-1; 11 nucleotides align to TRBD2. V dropped 5 bases and J dropped 3; count of bases not matched to a gene: 3. Germline CDR1 reads MNHEY; CDR2 reads SMNVEV (reference sequence). The CDR3 covers 15 residues.

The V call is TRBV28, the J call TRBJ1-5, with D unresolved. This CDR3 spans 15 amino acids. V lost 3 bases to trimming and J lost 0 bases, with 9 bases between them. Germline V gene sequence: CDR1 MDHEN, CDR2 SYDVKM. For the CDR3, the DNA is TGTGCCAGCAGTTTTGTCCCCGGTAGCAATCAGCCCCAGCATTTT. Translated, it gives CASSFVPGSNQPQHF.

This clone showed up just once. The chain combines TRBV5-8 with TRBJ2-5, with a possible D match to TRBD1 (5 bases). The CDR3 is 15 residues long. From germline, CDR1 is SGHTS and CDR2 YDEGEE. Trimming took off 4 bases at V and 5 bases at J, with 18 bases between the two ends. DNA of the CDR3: TGTGCCAGCAGCATGCAGTTAGGGGCCGGGGAGACCCAGTACTTC. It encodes CASSMQLGAGETQYF.

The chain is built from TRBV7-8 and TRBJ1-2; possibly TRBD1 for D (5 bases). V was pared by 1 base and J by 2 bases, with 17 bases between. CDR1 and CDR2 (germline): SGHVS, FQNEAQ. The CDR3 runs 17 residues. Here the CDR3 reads CASSLGVASRGNYGYTF. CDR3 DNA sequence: TGTGCCAGCAGCTTAGGGGTCGCGAGTCGGGGGAACTATGGCTACACCTTC.